The 23 T cell receptor beta chains listed next were all sequenced from one sample in a study of T cells in Graves' hyperthyroidism and ophthalmopathy. Regions amplified from RNA transcripts were the TCR beta CDR3 regions. In the first-round RT-PCR of the TCR CDR3, the HTBI primer set was used. TCRdb fed the multiplex PCR reads into MiXCR, producing one record per CDR3 protein. Of approximately 380,000 distinct CDR3 sequences listed, about a fifth are singletons. The sample taken for sequencing was blood. All receptors come from a woman aged 18-30 years with Graves' hyperthyroidism.

This clonotype was observed a few times. Compared with germline, one end of the junction differs, possibly owing to a read error. The chain carries TRBV9 and TRBJ1-1; maybe TRBD1 (5 bases). The length of the CDR3 is 13 residues. The germline V gene encodes CDR1 SGDLS and CDR2 YYNGEE. The CDR3 region is CVSSQSGGIEAFF. The CDR3 nucleotides read TGTGTCAGCAGCCAAAGCGGGGGGATTGAAGCTTTCTTT.

This clonotype turned up a few times. DNA for the CDR3: TGCGCCAGCAGCCACCCCGGGACAGCAAATCAGCCCCAGCATTTT. It translates to CASSHPGTANQPQHF. The chain joins TRBV4-1 to TRBJ1-5; the match to TRBD1 covers 7 bases. This CDR3 has 15 residues. Germline values: CDR1 MGHRA, CDR2 YSYEKL. V trimming: 3 bases; J trimming: 4 bases; junction bases outside the gene matches: 6.

This clonotype was counted ten times or more. This chain joins TRBV6-1 and TRBJ1-1; D is ambiguous. The germline gives CDR1 MNHNS, CDR2 SASEGT. The CDR3 is 13 residues long. V was shortened by 7 bases and J by 3 bases, with 12 bases between the two germline ends. The CDR3 DNA is TGTGCCAGCACCCTAACTTTTGACACTGAAGCTTTCTTT. Amino acids: CASTLTFDTEAFF.

This clonotype appeared many times. The CDR3 sequence: CASTMGQGMDYGYTF. The CDR3 nucleotides read TGTGCCAGCACCATGGGACAGGGAATGGACTATGGCTACACCTTC. This rearrangement joins TRBV6-1 to TRBJ1-2; 9 positions agree with TRBD1. The J segment lost 3 bases and the V segment lost 7 bases, leaving 9 bases of the junction unmatched. The CDR3 covers 15 residues. The germline gives CDR1 MNHNS, CDR2 SASEGT.

In its sample, this clonotype was seen many times. J is TRBJ1-2 and V is TRBV6-5, with D uncertain. This CDR3 is built from 17 residues. Trimming shortened V by 2 bases and J by 3 bases, and 19 bases separated the two germline ends. In germline, CDR1 is MNHEY, CDR2 SVGAGI. CDR3 protein: CASSYGVIYYSDYGYTF. CDR3 DNA sequence: TGTGCCAGCAGTTACGGCGTAATCTATTACAGCGACTATGGCTACACCTTC.

This clonotype was observed many times. The gene calls are TRBV15 and TRBJ2-7; no definite D call. CDR3 length: 13 amino acids. Between the trimmed V and J ends, which lost 0 bases and 1 base, there was a span of 4 bases. Looked up from germline, CDR1 is LNHNV and CDR2 is YYDKDF (reference sequence). The CDR3 spells CATSREGSYEQYF. DNA for the CDR3: TGTGCCACCAGCAGAGAGGGTTCCTACGAGCAGTACTTC.

A few counts support this clonotype. The chain joins TRBV6-1 to TRBJ1-2, with D possibly being TRBD1 (5 bases). Trimming removed 6 bases at V and 3 bases at J, with 14 bases between. The CDR3 is 14 residues long. Per the germline V gene, CDR1 is MNHNS and CDR2 is SASEGT. CDR3: CASSKGGVDYGYTF. The CDR3 DNA reads TGTGCCAGCAGCAAAGGAGGGGTGGACTATGGCTACACCTTC.

This clonotype was observed a handful of times. V usage is TRBV19 and J usage is TRBJ1-5; no firm D call. The CDR3 extends over 15 amino acids. Germline V CDR1 and CDR2: LNHDA, SQIVND (reference sequence). The V end lost 4 bases, the J end lost 0 bases, and 10 bases lay between the germline ends. The CDR3 nucleotides read TGTGCCAGTAGTACCACTCTTTTTAGCAATCAGCCCCAGCATTTT. Protein: CASSTTLFSNQPQHF.

This clonotype was recorded once. The rearrangement links TRBV7-2 to TRBJ1-2; 11 bases map to TRBD1. Germline assignment: CDR1 SGHTA and CDR2 FQGNSA. This CDR3 has 15 residues. After removal of 4 bases from V and 6 bases from J, the junction contained 7 bases not matched to a gene. The CDR3 region has the DNA TGTGCCAGCAGCTCGGGGTGGGGACAGGGGGATGGCTACACCTTC. As protein: CASSSGWGQGDGYTF. The variable domain in full, completed from reference TRBV7-2 and TRBJ1-2, reads GAGVSQSPSNKVTEKGKDVELRCDPISGHTALYWYRQSLGQGLEFLIYFQGNSAPDKSGLPSDRFSAERTGGSVSTLTIQRTQQEDSAVYLCASSSGWGQGDGYTFGSGTRLTVV.

This clonotype has at least ten counts. The chain links TRBV4-2 to TRBJ2-7; no definite D call. CDR1 is LGHNA, CDR2 YNFKEQ, per germline. The CDR3 sequence is 16 residues long. Trimming left V 1 base short and J 7 bases short, with 20 bases between. The CDR3 here is CASSQGQHLSLLEQYF. The CDR3 DNA sequence: TGTGCCAGCAGCCAAGGTCAACACCTGTCCCTACTTGAGCAGTACTTC.

This clonotype was detected ten times or more. One end of the junction does not line up with germline, which may come from a read error. V is TRBV7-7 and J is TRBJ2-5; tentatively, D is TRBD2 (6 bases). The germline gives CDR1 SSHAT, CDR2 FNYEAQ (reference sequence). The CDR3 spans 17 residues. For the CDR3, the DNA is TGTGCTAGCAGCCCGGGCGGGACTCCACGTAGTGGGGAGACCCAGTACTTC. It encodes CASSPGGTPRSGETQYF.

The table lists this clonotype with a few counts. V is TRBV28 and J is TRBJ2-5; D perhaps matches TRBD1 (6 bases). Trimming removed 5 bases from V and 5 bases from J, with 15 bases in between. The germline CDR1 and CDR2 sequences are MDHEN and SYDVKM. The length of the CDR3 is 14 residues. CDR3 residues: CASSPPGEWETQYF. CDR3 in DNA: TGTGCCAGCAGTCCACCAGGGGAGTGGGAGACCCAGTACTTC.

This clonotype was found many times. The chain is built from TRBV6-1 and TRBJ2-7; no firm D call. The V and J ends lost 0 bases and 0 bases respectively, with 9 bases between them. Germline V lookup: CDR1 MNHNS, CDR2 SASEGT. The CDR3 runs to 15 residues. CDR3 region: CASSEASSVSYEQYF. The CDR3 region has the DNA TGTGCCAGCAGTGAAGCTAGTTCCGTCTCCTACGAGCAGTACTTC.

The gene calls are TRBV2 and TRBJ2-6, with a possible D match to TRBD1 (5 bases). Per the germline V gene, CDR1 is SNHLY and CDR2 is FYNNEI. CDR3 length: 16 residues. Trimming took 6 bases from V and 0 from J, leaving 12 bases between them. The CDR3 nucleotides read TGTGCCAGCAGGGGCGGTGACAGCTCTGGGGCCAACGTCCTGACTTTC. It is translated as CASRGGDSSGANVLTF.

This clonotype was detected ten times or more. This chain links TRBV20-1 with TRBJ1-2; D not certain. Per germline, CDR1 DFQATT and CDR2 SNEGSKA (reference sequence). With 1 base removed from V and 0 bases from J, the gap between germline ends came to 9 bases. This CDR3 spans 14 amino acids. The CDR3 loop reads CSARGGVTNYGYTF. The CDR3, as DNA: TGCAGTGCTAGAGGTGGAGTAACTAACTATGGCTACACCTTC.

At least ten counts were recorded for this clonotype. The chain recombines TRBV6-1 with TRBJ2-7; D is undetermined. This CDR3 has 14 amino acids. Germline CDR1 and CDR2: MNHNS and SASEGT. Deletions cut 8 bases from V and 0 bases from J, with 14 bases between. CDR3 DNA sequence: TGTGCCAGCTCCGGGCGTCAGAGCTCCTACGAGCAGTACTTC. Its translation is CASSGRQSSYEQYF.

This clonotype was seen many times. This may arise from a read error, as a much more abundant clone is one base away. DNA for the CDR3: TGTGCCAGCAGTGCGTGGCAGGCACATGGCTACACCTTC. Translation gives CASSAWQAHGYTF. This rearrangement joins TRBV27 to TRBJ1-2; unclear D gene. The CDR3 length is 13 residues. V shed 5 bases and J shed 6 bases, with 13 bases lying between them. The germline V gene has CDR1 MNHEY and CDR2 SMNVEV (reference sequence).

There are many counts of this clonotype. The chain links TRBV5-8 to TRBJ2-7; D gene uncertain. The V and J ends lost 0 bases and 5 bases respectively, with 12 bases between them. Per germline, CDR1 SGHTS and CDR2 YDEGEE. The CDR3 totals 14 residues. CDR3 amino acids: CASSLGSTRNEQYF. The DNA of the CDR3 is TGTGCCAGCAGCTTGGGGTCCACTCGGAACGAGCAGTACTTC.

Ten or more counts support this clonotype. The chain employs TRBV7-2 and TRBJ2-7; D ambiguous. The CDR3 runs 12 residues. Trimming shortened V by 3 bases and J by 3 bases, and 6 bases separated the two germline ends. Germline loops: CDR1 SGHTA, CDR2 FQGNSA. Here the CDR3 reads CASSFGDYEQYF. As DNA, the CDR3 is TGTGCCAGCAGCTTCGGTGACTACGAGCAGTACTTC. Combining the CDR3 with reference TRBV7-2 and TRBJ2-7 gives the whole variable domain GAGVSQSPSNKVTEKGKDVELRCDPISGHTALYWYRQSLGQGLEFLIYFQGNSAPDKSGLPSDRFSAERTGGSVSTLTIQRTQQEDSAVYLCASSFGDYEQYFGPGTRLTVT.

V gene TRBV4-1 combines with J gene TRBJ1-2; 12 bases align to TRBD1. This CDR3 has 17 amino acids. The V gene's germline CDR1 is MGHRA and CDR2 YSYEKL. After removal of 0 bases from V and 4 bases from J, the junction contained 6 bases not matched to a gene. CDR3 bases: TGCGCCAGCAGCCAAGAAGGGACAGGGGGCTTTGGCTATGGCTACACCTTC. This sequence encodes CASSQEGTGGFGYGYTF.

This clonotype was counted at least ten times. The chain's CDR3 is CSARDAAHGTSGVSQYF. For the CDR3, the DNA is TGCAGTGCTAGAGACGCTGCCCACGGGACTAGCGGGGTGTCCCAGTACTTC. This rearrangement joins TRBV20-1 to TRBJ2-5; 13 bases fit TRBD2. After removal of 0 bases from V and 9 bases from J, the junction contained 13 bases not matched to a gene. CDR1 and CDR2 from the germline V gene are DFQATT and SNEGSKA (reference sequence). The CDR3 loop spans 17 amino acids.

This chain connects TRBV11-2 to TRBJ1-2, with a tentative D call TRBD1 (6 bases). The germline gives CDR1 SGHAT, CDR2 FQNNGV. This CDR3 spans 19 amino acids. V gave up 5 bases and J gave up 0 bases, with 25 bases separating them. The CDR3 DNA reads as TGTGCCAGCAGCCCAAGCACCGGGGGCTACTCTCGCACTAACTATGGCTACACCTTC. It yields the protein CASSPSTGGYSRTNYGYTF.

The V call is TRBV15, the J call TRBJ2-7; the D is unclear. Germline loops: CDR1 LNHNV, CDR2 YYDKDF (reference sequence). V lost 0 bases and J 9 bases, leaving 15 bases between the germline ends. The CDR3 has 14 residues. The CDR3 nucleotides are TGTGCCACCAGCAGAGATAAGGCAACGTCCGTGCAGTACTTC. Translated: CATSRDKATSVQYF.